Below are 8 T cell receptor beta chains sequenced from a single sample in a study of T cell responses to AZD1222 COVID-19 vaccine. Assay: immunoSEQ multiplex PCR; the TCRdb copy retains only in-frame clones and omits some. Seen here are 57,000 or so clones, over 65% observed once, and the top ten hold over 3%. The input for sequencing was peripheral blood, taken 28 days after the second AZD1222 dose. The receptors originated from an adult who received the AZD1222 COVID-19 vaccine.

This clone showed up just once. The chain links TRBV28 to TRBJ2-2; D is unresolved. Germline assignment: CDR1 MDHEN and CDR2 SYDVKM. This CDR3 is built from 14 residues. The V gene lost 7 bases and the J gene lost 2 bases, with 11 bases spanning the gap. CDR3 coding DNA: TGTGCCAGCACCGAACACAGAAACACCGGGGAGCTGTTTTTT. Its translation: CASTEHRNTGELFF.

J is TRBJ1-1 and V is TRBV20-1; possibly TRBD1 for D (5 bases). The CDR3 is 14 residues long. Trimming removed 3 bases at V and 3 bases at J, with 14 bases between. Germline values: CDR1 DFQATT, CDR2 SNEGSKA (reference sequence). The CDR3 nucleotides read TGCAGTGCTAGTCAAGGGCTGGGGGACACTGAAGCTTTCTTT. This translates into CSASQGLGDTEAFF.

The chain employs TRBV19 and TRBJ2-6; weak D call: TRBD1 (6 bases). Between the trimmed V and J ends, which lost 4 bases and 4 bases, there was a span of 17 bases. The CDR3 sequence is 17 residues long. Germline assignment: CDR1 LNHDA and CDR2 SQIVND (reference sequence). The CDR3 is CASSTQGVASGANVLTF. In DNA, the CDR3 is TGTGCCAGTAGTACACAGGGAGTAGCTTCAGGGGCCAACGTCCTGACTTTC.

V gene TRBV28 combines with J gene TRBJ1-5; 7 bases are a match to TRBD1. V trimming: 8 bases; J trimming: 2 bases; junction bases outside the gene matches: 0. Germline loops: CDR1 MDHEN, CDR2 SYDVKM. This CDR3 has 12 amino acids. In nucleotides, the CDR3 is TGTGCCAGCGGGACAGGCAATCAGCCCCAGCATTTT. Its translation: CASGTGNQPQHF.

A single count supports this clone. The chain joins TRBV6-1 to TRBJ2-1; no reliable D call. Looked up from germline, CDR1 is MNHNS and CDR2 is SASEGT. The length of the CDR3 is 13 residues. V dropped 3 bases and J dropped 7 bases, with 10 bases sitting between them. The CDR3 nucleotides are TGTGCCAGCAGTGACCCCGCCGGGAATGAGCAGTTCTTC. This codes for CASSDPAGNEQFF.

This clone was seen just once. The chain uses TRBV6-6 and TRBJ1-1, with D unclear. Germline CDR1 reads MNHNY; CDR2 reads SVGAGI (reference sequence). The V end lost 2 bases, the J end lost 0 bases, and 7 bases lay between the germline ends. The CDR3 extends over 14 amino acids. This CDR3 reads CASSYGRVNTEAFF. CDR3 nucleotide sequence: TGTGCCAGCAGTTACGGGCGGGTGAACACTGAAGCTTTCTTT.

V usage is TRBV11-2 and J usage is TRBJ2-2; 12 nucleotides align to TRBD2. Germline V gives CDR1 SGHAT, CDR2 FQNNGV. V shed 0 bases and J 6 bases; nucleotides not matched to a gene: 5. CDR3 length equals 17 residues. The CDR3 loop reads CASSLELAGGLAGELFF. CDR3 coding DNA: TGTGCCAGCAGCTTAGAGCTAGCGGGGGGGCTGGCCGGGGAGCTGTTTTTT. The whole variable domain, filled in from reference TRBV11-2 and TRBJ2-2, reads EAGVAQSPRYKIIEKRQSVAFWCNPISGHATLYWYQQILGQGPKLLIQFQNNGVVDDSQLPKDRFSAERLKGVDSTLKIQPAKLEDSAVYLCASSLELAGGLAGELFFGEGSRLTVL.

This clone appeared once. This chain connects TRBV28 to TRBJ1-6, with 8 bases lining up with TRBD1. Germline CDR1 is MDHEN and CDR2 is SYDVKM. The V gene end was trimmed by 11 bases and the J gene end by 6 bases; junction bases not matched to a gene: 12. CDR3 length equals 15 residues. The CDR3 DNA reads TGTGCCTCCGGACAGGGTCTATGGAGTAATTCACCCCTCCACTTT. It yields the protein CASGQGLWSNSPLHF.